This T cell receptor beta chain was obtained from a study of blood T cell repertoires in COVID-19 (TCRdb year 2020). With respect to the entire study: Samples covering the acute and convalescent phases of COVID-19 were provided by collaborators in the United States, Italy and Spain. The material from the prospective study consisted of cDNA or gDNA derived from T cells, B-cell-depleted T cells, or PBMCs. Nearly every sample came with metadata listing a de-identified subject ID, COVID-19 status, age in years and sex. Samples were obtained from the ongoing ImmuneRACE study (first 160 participants) and from 1,200 or so subjects provided by 6 global collaborators. The dataset comprised deeply sampled blood TCRbeta repertoires from subjects exposed to, actively infected with, or recovered from COVID-19. HLA class I and class II types, where available, came from metadata supplied by the sample provider rather than from assay-based typing. The repertoires were made available in a free public database intended to serve as a resource for research on the immune response to SARS-CoV-2. Beyond this particular receptor, the publication reports: The amount of clinical and demographic metadata varied by source and participant and was provided uncurated.

The CDR3, cysteine through phenylalanine, is 13 amino acids long. CDR3 DNA is the only sequence kept; it has 39 bases, read in frame from the first base. Sequences SGHTA (CDR1) and FQGNSA (CDR2) are obtained from the germline V gene. V is pared back by 5 bases and J by 7 bases, with 12 bases lying between the germline termini. Each collaborating institution followed its own protocols to collect whole blood in K2EDTA tubes. For TCRbeta analysis, collaborators shipped samples in one of three forms: frozen whole blood, isolated PBMCs, or DNA extracted from either of those sample types. Concerning this clone: This clone's antigen is unknown. No base quality information exists; no much larger clone differs at one position.

TCRbeta CDR3 regions were amplified from genomic DNA by means of the immunoSEQ Assay, a bias-controlled multiplex PCR. The authors' analysis ran thus. Nucleated cell counts per sample were estimated from amplification of reference gene primers within the assay. To quantify the absolute abundance of each unique TCRbeta CDR3 rearrangement, sequence reads were collapsed and filtered. For each sample, productive Simpson clonality was calculated as the square root of Simpson's diversity index over productive rearrangements. This is the immuneACCESS table as TCRdb keeps it, with only in-frame sequences that have V and J called. A part of the clones is gone; compared with another copy, unresolved V genes explain less than half, and the rest is unexplained. That table is the source of V, J and clone size, and D and trimming were worked out from the DNA. This sample comprises tens of thousands of clones, about nine tenths of them detected only once. The ten top clones hold roughly 5.2% of the sample.

This clonotype originated in a human donor in a cohort sampled during active COVID-19. The sequenced material came from peripheral blood. Rearrangement joined TRBV7-2 to TRBJ1-5; the D segment could be TRBD1, given 6 matching bases. Here is the DNA: TGTGCCAGCAGCCTTCCCCAGGGGCAGCCCCAGCATTTT. The resulting protein is CASSLPQGQPQHF.